This entry features one T cell receptor beta chain sequence. Antigen specificity is unknown. The data were taken from a study of cytomegalovirus exposure and HLA in healthy donors. General study findings and limits: Testing in vitro showed a few CMV-associated chains specific for CMV antigens.

The method was immunoSEQ multiplex PCR; TCRdb's version includes in-frame clones alone and lacks a portion of them. This sample has 200,000 to 300,000 clones, with about 90% found just once. The CDR3 contains 14 residues. CDR1 and CDR2 (germline): SQVTM, ANQGSEA. V gave up 5 bases and J gave up 0 bases; unmatched junction bases: 5. The clonotype comes from a woman aged 30 to 39 in good health and CMV-seropositive. V usage is TRBV29-1 and J usage is TRBJ2-7; TRBD2 matches at 9 bases. Sequenced input: PBMCs. The CDR3 coding sequence is TGCAGCGTTTCAATAGCGGGAGACTCCTACGAGCAGTACTTC. The encoded protein is CSVSIAGDSYEQYF.